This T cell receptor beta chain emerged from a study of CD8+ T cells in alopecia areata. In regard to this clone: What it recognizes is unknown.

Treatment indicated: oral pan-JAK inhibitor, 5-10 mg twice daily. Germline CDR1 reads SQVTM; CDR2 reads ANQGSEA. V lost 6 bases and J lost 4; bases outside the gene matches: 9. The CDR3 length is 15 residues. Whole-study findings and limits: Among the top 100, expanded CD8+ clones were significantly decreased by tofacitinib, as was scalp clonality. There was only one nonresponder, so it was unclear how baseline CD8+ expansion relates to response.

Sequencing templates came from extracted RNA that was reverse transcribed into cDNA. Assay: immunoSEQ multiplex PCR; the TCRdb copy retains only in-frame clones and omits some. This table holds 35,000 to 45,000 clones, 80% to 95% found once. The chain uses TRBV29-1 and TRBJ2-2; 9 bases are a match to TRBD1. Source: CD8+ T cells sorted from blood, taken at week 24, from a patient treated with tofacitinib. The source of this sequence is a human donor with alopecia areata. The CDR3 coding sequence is TGCAGCGTGGAAACGGGACAGGGTAGCACCGGGGAGCTGTTTTTT. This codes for CSVETGQGSTGELFF.